This TCR beta chain is drawn from a study of blood T cells in healthy people across ages. Primed by a sample-barcoded 5' primer and a J-beta primer mix, a second PCR proceeded for 7 to 11 cycles. TCRdb re-analysed the 5' RACE reads in MiXCR, keeping a single row per CDR3 protein. The table has more than 550,000 distinct CDR3 sequences, about 20% seen once; the top ten hold roughly 22%. This clonotype occurred a few times. Deletions cut 3 bases from V and 2 bases from J, with 14 bases between. Germline V gene lookup returns CDR1 SGHRS and CDR2 YFSETQ. CDR3 length: 15 amino acids. The clonotype was recovered from a man between 65 and 85 years old in good health. The source material was blood. This chain uses TRBV5-1 with TRBJ2-5; the D gene is possibly TRBD2 (7 bases). CDR3 nucleotide sequence: TGCGCCAGCAGCTCGGGGGGCCAAAGGCAAGAGACCCAGTACTTC. It yields the protein CASSSGGQRQETQYF.